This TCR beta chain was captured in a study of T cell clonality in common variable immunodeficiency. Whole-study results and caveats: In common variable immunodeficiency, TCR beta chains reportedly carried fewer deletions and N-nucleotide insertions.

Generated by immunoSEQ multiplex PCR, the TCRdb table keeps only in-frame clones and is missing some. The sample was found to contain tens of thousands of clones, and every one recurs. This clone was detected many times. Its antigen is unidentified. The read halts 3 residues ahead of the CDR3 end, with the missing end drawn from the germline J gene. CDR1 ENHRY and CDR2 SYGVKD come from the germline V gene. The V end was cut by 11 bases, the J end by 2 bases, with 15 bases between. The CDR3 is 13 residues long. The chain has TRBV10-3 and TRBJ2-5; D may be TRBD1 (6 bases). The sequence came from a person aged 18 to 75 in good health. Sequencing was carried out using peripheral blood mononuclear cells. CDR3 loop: CAASSGQQETQYF. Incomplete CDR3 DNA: TGTGCCGCCTCTTCCGGACAGCAAGAGACC.